These 5 T cell receptor beta chains were all obtained from the same sample, sequenced in a study of identifying expanded T cells in peripheral blood. Clones were read by immunoSEQ multiplex PCR, and TCRdb kept only the in-frame ones, dropping some. The repertoire holds tens of thousands of clones, with more than 75% as singletons. Material: blood. The receptors stem from a person aged 18 to 69 in good health.

The chain combines TRBV2 with TRBJ2-2; 10 nucleotides match TRBD1. The CDR3 is 16 amino acids. Trimming took 5 bases from V and 1 from J; bases not matched to a gene: 4. From germline, CDR1 is SNHLY and CDR2 FYNNEI. The CDR3 nucleotides read TGTGCCAGCAGTCGACAGGGGGCTTTGAACACCGGGGAGCTGTTTTTT. This encodes CASSRQGALNTGELFF.

The chain recombines TRBV27 with TRBJ1-5, with D perhaps TRBD1 (5 bases). Trimming removed 7 bases at V and 4 bases at J, with 11 bases between. CDR1 is MNHEY and CDR2 is SMNVEV in the germline V gene (reference sequence). There are 13 residues in the CDR3. CDR3 sequence (DNA): TGTGCCAGCAAGCGGGGGTTTAATCAGCCCCAGCATTTT. Residues: CASKRGFNQPQHF.

This clone has more than one count but fewer than ten. CDR3 bases: TGTGCCAGCAGCCCGGGGACAGGCCTTTTTGGAGGCTACACCTTC. Residues: CASSPGTGLFGGYTF. The J gene is TRBJ1-2, the V gene TRBV7-9, with 8 bases fitting TRBD1. J was trimmed by 8 bases and V by 5 bases; bases with no gene match: 13. Germline assignment: CDR1 SEHNR and CDR2 FQNEAQ (reference sequence). CDR3 length: 15 amino acids.

The chain employs TRBV5-4 and TRBJ2-7; 7 bases fit TRBD1. Germline V gene sequence: CDR1 SGHNT, CDR2 YYREEE (reference sequence). The V segment lost 4 bases and the J segment 3 bases; nucleotides outside the gene matches: 10. There are 15 residues in the CDR3. CDR3 sequence: CASSPTGTALYEQYF. The CDR3 nucleotides are TGTGCCAGCAGCCCTACCGGGACAGCCCTCTACGAGCAGTACTTC.

V is TRBV5-6 and J is TRBJ2-5; D not resolved. Deletions cut 3 bases from V and 3 bases from J, with 18 bases between. The CDR3 sequence is 16 residues long. Germline V gene data show CDR1 as SGHDT and CDR2 as YYEEEE. CDR3 loop: CASSSSETRSKETQYF. The CDR3 region has the DNA TGTGCCAGCAGCTCCAGCGAGACTCGGAGCAAAGAGACCCAGTACTTC.